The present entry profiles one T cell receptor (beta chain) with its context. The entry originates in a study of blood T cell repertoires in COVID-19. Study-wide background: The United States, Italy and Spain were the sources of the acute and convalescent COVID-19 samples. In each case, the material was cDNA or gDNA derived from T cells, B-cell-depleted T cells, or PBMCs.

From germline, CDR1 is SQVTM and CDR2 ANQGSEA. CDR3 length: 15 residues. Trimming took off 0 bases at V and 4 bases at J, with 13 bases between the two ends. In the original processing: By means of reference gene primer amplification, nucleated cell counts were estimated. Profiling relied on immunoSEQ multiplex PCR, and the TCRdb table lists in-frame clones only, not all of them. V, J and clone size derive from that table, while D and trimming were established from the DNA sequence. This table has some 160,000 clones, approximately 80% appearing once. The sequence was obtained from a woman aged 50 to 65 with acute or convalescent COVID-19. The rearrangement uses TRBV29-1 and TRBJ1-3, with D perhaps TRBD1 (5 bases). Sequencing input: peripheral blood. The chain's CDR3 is CSVEDYGGTGNTIYF. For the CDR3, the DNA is TGCAGCGTTGAAGACTACGGGGGTACAGGAAACACCATATATTTT.